What follows is one T cell receptor beta chain and its context. This entry is derived from a study of control samples from healthy donors and cancer patients. Trimming left V 4 bases short and J 6 bases short, with 4 bases between. CDR1 is MDHEN, CDR2 SYDVKM, per germline. This CDR3 is 11 amino acids long. Assay: immunoSEQ multiplex PCR; the TCRdb copy retains only in-frame clones and omits some. The repertoire holds tens of thousands of clones, with roughly 89% as singletons. The chain carries TRBV28 and TRBJ2-1; no firm D call. The clonotype was recovered from a woman in her fifties or sixties with colorectal cancer. Specimen: PBMCs. CDR3 in DNA: TGTGCCAGCAGTTCCCTCAATGAGCAGTTCTTC. Its translation is CASSSLNEQFF.